This is a list of T cell receptor beta chains from one sample in a study of cytomegalovirus exposure and HLA in healthy donors. Sequenced by immunoSEQ multiplex PCR; TCRdb stores in-frame clones only, minus some. The sample shows more than 90,000 clones, around 86% of them seen only once. The sequenced material came from PBMCs. All receptors derive from a woman in her 70s in good health and CMV-seropositive. CDR3s include the opening cysteine and the closing phenylalanine or tryptophan. The D gene is left open where the match is weak. Clone size, where shown, is once, few, many, or a class for clones that have expanded.

>TRBV19|NA|NA|TRBJ1-5
CASSIHRYNQPQHF
TGTGCCAGTAGTATCCACAGGTACAATCAGCCCCAGCATTTT
>TRBV25-1|NA|once|TRBJ2-1
CASSDSLRVDEQFF
TGTGCCAGCAGTGATTCCCTTCGGGTGGATGAGCAGTTCTTC
>TRBV7-9|TRBD1|NA|TRBJ2-2
CASSRTGLGTGELFF
TGTGCCAGCAGCCGGACAGGGCTGGGCACCGGGGAGCTGTTTTTT
>TRBV9|TRBD1|NA|TRBJ1-1
CASSEGGGQGTAEAFF
TGTGCCAGCAGCGAGGGGGGGGGACAGGGGACGGCTGAAGCTTTCTTT
>TRBV29-1|TRBD1|NA|TRBJ2-5
CSVQGAGETQYF
TGCAGCGTTCAGGGGGCGGGGGAGACCCAGTACTTC
>TRBV2|NA|NA|TRBJ2-5
CASSEQGGVQETQYF
TGTGCCAGCAGTGAACAAGGGGGAGTTCAAGAGACCCAGTACTTC
>TRBV30|TRBD1|NA|TRBJ1-2
CAWSASGTGRFSYGYTF
TGTGCCTGGAGTGCCTCCGGGACAGGGAGGTTCTCCTATGGCTACACCTTC
>TRBV28|TRBD2|once|TRBJ2-7
CASSLWGGYEQYF
TGTGCCAGCAGTTTGTGGGGGGGCTACGAGCAGTACTTC
>TRBV6-5|NA|NA|TRBJ2-1
CASSYSTAASYNEQFF
TGTGCCAGCAGTTACTCTACTGCCGCCTCCTACAATGAGCAGTTCTTC
>TRBV5-1|NA|once|TRBJ2-7
CASSLFSGPSYEQYF
TGCGCCAGCAGCTTGTTTAGCGGACCTTCCTACGAGCAGTACTTC
>TRBV4-1|TRBD2|NA|TRBJ2-1
CASSQDWGEGGNEQFF
TGCGCCAGCAGCCAAGATTGGGGGGAGGGTGGCAATGAGCAGTTCTTC
>TRBV7-3|TRBD1|NA|TRBJ2-5
CASSFSGTGALETQYF
TGTGCCAGCAGCTTCTCCGGGACAGGGGCTTTAGAGACCCAGTACTTC
>TRBV7-2|TRBD1|NA|TRBJ2-5
CASSLGQQETQYF
TGTGCCAGCAGCTTGGGACAGCAAGAGACCCAGTACTTC
>TRBV2|TRBD2|NA|TRBJ2-1
CASSVTSVKSYNEQFF
TGTGCCAGCAGTGTGACTAGCGTGAAGTCCTACAATGAGCAGTTCTTC
>TRBV19|NA|NA|TRBJ2-2
CASSTNRENTGELFF
TGTGCCAGTAGCACCAACCGGGAGAACACCGGGGAGCTGTTTTTT
>TRBV19|NA|NA|TRBJ2-1
CASSIDLWGRGEQFF
TGTGCCAGTAGTATAGATCTATGGGGCCGTGGTGAGCAGTTCTTC
>TRBV2|TRBD1|NA|TRBJ1-2
CASRGPGQVGYGYTF
TGTGCCAGCAGGGGGCCGGGACAGGTGGGCTATGGCTACACCTTC
>TRBV5-4|TRBD2|NA|TRBJ2-1
CASSPEGLAGENEQFF
TGTGCCAGCAGCCCCGAGGGACTAGCGGGAGAGAATGAGCAGTTCTTC
>TRBV11-3|NA|NA|TRBJ1-1
CASSLGGGRLNTEAFF
TGTGCCAGCAGCTTAGGGGGGGGACGGCTGAACACTGAAGCTTTCTTT
>TRBV15|TRBD1|NA|TRBJ2-7
CATSRFGTGPDEQYF
TGTGCCACCAGCAGGTTTGGGACAGGTCCTGACGAGCAGTACTTC
>TRBV7-2|NA|NA|TRBJ2-7
CASSSRTGHSYEQYF
TGTGCCAGCAGCTCAAGGACGGGACATTCCTACGAGCAGTACTTC
>TRBV5-5|TRBD1|NA|TRBJ2-5
CASSSAFRDRQETQYF
TGTGCCAGCAGCTCGGCCTTCCGGGACAGACAAGAGACCCAGTACTTC
>TRBV5-6|NA|NA|TRBJ2-5
CASSLPGGRETQYF
TGTGCCAGCAGCTTGCCGGGTGGAAGGGAGACCCAGTACTTC
>TRBV28|NA|NA|TRBJ1-2
CASSFGGGLSGYTF
TGTGCCAGCAGTTTTGGCGGGGGGCTCAGTGGCTACACCTTC